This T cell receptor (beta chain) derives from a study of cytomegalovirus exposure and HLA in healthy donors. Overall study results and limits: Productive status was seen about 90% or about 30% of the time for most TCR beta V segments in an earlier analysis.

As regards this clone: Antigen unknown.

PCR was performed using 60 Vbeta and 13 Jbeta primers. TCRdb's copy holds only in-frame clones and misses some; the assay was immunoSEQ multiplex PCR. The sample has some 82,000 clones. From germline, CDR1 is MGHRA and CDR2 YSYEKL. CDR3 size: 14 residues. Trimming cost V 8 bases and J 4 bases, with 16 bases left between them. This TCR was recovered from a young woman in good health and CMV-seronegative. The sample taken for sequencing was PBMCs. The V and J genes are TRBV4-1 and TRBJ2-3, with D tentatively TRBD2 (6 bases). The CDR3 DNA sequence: TGCGCCAGCCGCGGGGCAGGCCGAGCAGATACGCAGTATTTT. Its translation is CASRGAGRADTQYF.